The 12 T cell receptor beta chains listed next were all sequenced from one sample in a study of T cells in narcolepsy. Generated by immunoSEQ multiplex PCR, the TCRdb table keeps only in-frame clones and is missing some. The sample yields tens of thousands of clones, 70% to 90% seen once. Input material: CD45RA- memory CD4+ T cells from PBMCs. Receptor source: a human donor with narcolepsy.

This clone appeared once. One end of the junction does not line up with germline, which may come from a read error. The rearrangement links TRBV28 to TRBJ2-2; a weak D match, TRBD2 (6 bases). Germline values: CDR1 MDHEN, CDR2 SYDVKM. The CDR3 runs 14 residues. This CDR3 reads CASTLSGSTGELFF. As DNA, the CDR3 is TGTGCCAGCACTTTAAGCGGGTCAACCGGGGAGCTGTTTTTT.

This clone was seen more than once but under ten times. The CDR3 sequence: CASSPGTGNGGQPQHF. CDR3 in DNA: TGCGCCAGCAGTCCCGGGACAGGGAATGGGGGTCAGCCCCAGCATTTT. The chain is built from TRBV10-2 and TRBJ1-5; 9 nucleotides agree with TRBD1. The germline V gene has CDR1 WSHSY and CDR2 SAAADI. J was trimmed by 6 bases and V by 5 bases; bases with no gene match: 11. The CDR3 runs to 16 residues.

The chain couples TRBV27 to TRBJ2-3; weak D call: TRBD2 (7 bases). Germline V gene data show CDR1 as MNHEY and CDR2 as SMNVEV (reference sequence). The germline V and J ends were trimmed by 6 bases and 0 bases, with 22 bases remaining between them. The CDR3 is 18 amino acids. CDR3 region: CASSSLISAGASTDTQYF. CDR3 nucleotide sequence: TGTGCCAGCAGCTCGCTTATATCGGCGGGGGCTAGCACAGATACGCAGTATTTT.

The chain uses TRBV4-2 and TRBJ1-1; D is perhaps TRBD1 (5 bases). CDR1 is LGHNA and CDR2 is YNFKEQ in the germline V gene. The CDR3 covers 14 residues. Trimming took 1 base from V and 3 from J, leaving 9 bases between them. The CDR3 DNA follows: TGTGCCAGCAGCCAAGTTCGAGGGGACACTGAAGCTTTCTTT. This codes for CASSQVRGDTEAFF.

The chain carries TRBV19 and TRBJ1-1; D is perhaps TRBD1 (5 bases). The germline V and J ends were trimmed by 6 bases and 10 bases, with 15 bases remaining between them. The CDR3 has 12 residues. Germline-derived CDR1 and CDR2 are LNHDA and SQIVND (reference sequence). The CDR3 region is CASRSLGGTAFF. CDR3 coding DNA: TGTGCCAGTAGAAGTTTGGGAGGGACAGCTTTCTTT.

The chain carries TRBV14 and TRBJ2-7; TRBD1 matches at 8 bases. J lost 5 bases, V lost 4 bases, and 13 bases had no gene match. CDR1 is SGHDN and CDR2 is FVKESK in the germline V gene. The CDR3 contains 16 residues. The CDR3 sequence is CASSPPRGTGYHEQYF. In nucleotides, the CDR3 is TGTGCCAGCAGCCCCCCGAGGGGGACAGGATATCACGAGCAGTACTTC. Supplemented by reference TRBV14 and TRBJ2-7, the full variable domain reads EAGVTQFPSHSVIEKGQTVTLRCDPISGHDNLYWYRRVMGKEIKFLLHFVKESKQDESGMPNNRFLAERTGGTYSTLKVQPAELEDSGVYFCASSPPRGTGYHEQYFGPGTRLTVT.

V and J are TRBV5-1 and TRBJ2-4; the D gene is possibly TRBD1 (6 bases). This CDR3 contains 14 residues. Germline CDR1 SGHRS, CDR2 YFSETQ. V dropped 4 bases and J dropped 0 bases, with 8 bases sitting between them. The CDR3 sequence is CASSPGQAKNIQYF. As DNA, the CDR3 is TGCGCCAGCAGCCCGGGACAAGCCAAAAACATTCAGTACTTC.

The rearrangement joins TRBV6-1 to TRBJ1-5; 7 nucleotides agree with TRBD1. The CDR3 runs to 14 residues. The J segment lost 4 bases and the V segment lost 2 bases, leaving 2 bases of the junction unmatched. The germline CDR1 and CDR2 sequences are MNHNS and SASEGT. The CDR3 here is CASSEPGGNQPQHF. As DNA, the CDR3 is TGTGCCAGCAGTGAACCAGGGGGGAATCAGCCCCAGCATTTT.

DNA for the CDR3: TGTGCCAGCAGCCGGGGACAGACTAACTATGGCTACACCTTC. It translates to CASSRGQTNYGYTF. The gene calls are TRBV13 and TRBJ1-2; 7 bases align to TRBD1. Germline V CDR1 and CDR2: PRHDT, FYEKMQ (reference sequence). This CDR3 has 14 residues. V shed 5 bases, J shed 0 bases, and the junction held 3 bases outside the gene matches. Looking up the rest from reference TRBV13 and TRBJ1-2 gives the full variable domain: AAGVIQSPRHLIKEKRETATLKCYPIPRHDTVYWYQQGPGQDPQFLISFYEKMQSDKGSIPDRFSAQQFSDYHSELNMSSLELGDSALYFCASSRGQTNYGYTFGSGTRLTVV.

J is TRBJ1-4 and V is TRBV5-6; D gene uncertain. This CDR3 contains 12 residues. Trimming took 2 bases from V and 5 from J, leaving 4 bases between them. The germline CDR1 and CDR2 sequences are SGHDT and YYEEEE. The CDR3 spells CASSFLNEKLFF. In DNA, the CDR3 is TGTGCCAGCAGCTTCTTGAATGAAAAACTGTTTTTT.

The CDR3 protein is CASSQHKGIPNTEAFF. The CDR3 bases are TGCGCCAGCAGCCAACACAAGGGTATACCGAACACTGAAGCTTTCTTT. J is TRBJ1-1 and V is TRBV4-1; D is unresolved. CDR3 length: 16 residues. The V end was cut by 2 bases, the J end by 1 base, with 14 bases between. Germline V lookup: CDR1 MGHRA, CDR2 YSYEKL.

On this clone itself: At one end, the junction sequence differs from germline, possibly due to a read error. The gene calls are TRBV7-7 and TRBJ2-5, with no clear D. The length of the CDR3 is 14 residues. The germline gives CDR1 SSHAT, CDR2 FNYEAQ (reference sequence). CDR3 amino acids: CASSFSSSSETQYF. Written as DNA, the CDR3 is TGTGCTAGCAGCTTCTCTTCGAGTAGTGAGACCCAGTACTTC. Based on the CDR3 plus reference TRBV7-7 and TRBJ2-5, the full variable domain is GAGVSQSPRYKVTKRGQDVTLRCDPISSHATLYWYQQALGQGPEFLTYFNYEAQPDKSGLPSDRFSAERPEGSISTLTIQRTEQRDSAMYRCASSFSSSSETQYFGPGTRLLVL.